The following is a T cell receptor (beta chain) sequence with its context. The antigen is unknown. This specimen comes from a study of T-cell memory formation after mild COVID-19. Study overall: In these data, TCR clusters were largely donor specific.

The V and J ends lost 4 bases and 3 bases respectively, with 20 bases between them. Germline V gene data show CDR1 as SGHRS and CDR2 as YFSETQ. The CDR3 has 16 residues. In TCRdb, the 5' RACE reads were re-called with MiXCR into one record per CDR3 protein. The sample has over 450,000 distinct CDR3 sequences; around 21% are singletons. Whole-study results and caveats: Nothing showed for sure that second-wave clones peaking on day 37 were SARS-CoV-2 specific. Cross-reactive memory apparently joined, as some responding clones appeared in pre-infection memory. Clones contracting day 15 to 85 were balanced CD4/CD8; later expanders leaned CD4+.

The TCR was taken from an adult woman who had mild COVID-19 (a few samples of this study predate the infection). Cell type and time point are not known. The chain combines TRBV5-1 with TRBJ2-7; maybe TRBD1 (7 bases). Sequencing was carried out using PBMCs or a T cell subset sorted from them (not recorded which). CDR3: CASSQGGGILNYEQYF. CDR3 sequence (DNA): TGCGCCAGCAGCCAAGGAGGGGGCATCCTAAACTACGAGCAGTACTTC.